The next 32 T cell receptor beta chains were all read from a single sample in a study of T-cell memory formation after mild COVID-19. TCRdb redid the calling of the 5' RACE reads with MiXCR, one entry per CDR3 protein. The sample has about 120,000 distinct CDR3 sequences; about 16% are singletons. The source material was PBMCs or a T cell subset sorted from them (not recorded which). Receptors were obtained from an adult woman who had mild COVID-19 (a few samples of this study predate the infection). Cell type and time point are not known.

The rearrangement uses TRBV7-6 and TRBJ2-2, with 12 bases identical to TRBD2. The CDR3 sequence is 16 residues long. The germline V gene has CDR1 SGHVS and CDR2 FNYEAQ. V shed 5 bases and J 5 bases; nucleotides not matched to a gene: 6. CDR3 sequence reads: CASSPSGRARTGELFF. DNA of the CDR3: TGTGCCAGCAGCCCTAGCGGGAGGGCGAGGACCGGGGAGCTGTTTTTT.

The rearrangement links TRBV6-4 to TRBJ2-2; D is ambiguous. Germline CDR1 MRHNA, CDR2 SNTAGT. The germline V and J ends were trimmed by 6 bases and 3 bases, with 5 bases remaining between them. The CDR3 sequence is 12 residues long. The CDR3 reads CASRRHTGELFF. The CDR3 DNA sequence: TGTGCCAGCAGGCGTCACACCGGGGAGCTGTTTTTT.

Many counts were recorded for this clonotype. This rearrangement joins TRBV6-5 to TRBJ2-1; TRBD2 matches at 8 bases. V dropped 6 bases and J dropped 6; count of bases not matched to a gene: 7. Germline V CDR1 and CDR2: MNHEY, SVGAGI. The CDR3 runs 14 residues. CDR3 protein: CASSKGLAGNEQFF. CDR3 in DNA: TGTGCCAGCAGCAAAGGACTAGCCGGCAATGAGCAGTTCTTC.

This sequence joins TRBV5-4 and TRBJ2-1, with TRBD1 matching 7 bases. This CDR3 contains 15 residues. Germline CDR1 and CDR2: SGHNT and YYREEE (reference sequence). The J segment lost 4 bases and the V segment lost 4 bases, leaving 8 bases of the junction unmatched. Here the CDR3 reads CASSMGLTGYNEQFF. The CDR3 coding sequence is TGTGCCAGCAGCATGGGCCTGACAGGGTACAATGAGCAGTTCTTC.

A few counts support this clonotype. The V call is TRBV20-1, the J call TRBJ2-1, with TRBD2 matching 11 bases. The CDR3 spans 14 residues. Trimming at V came to 3 bases and at J to 7 bases, leaving 5 bases not matched to a gene. Per the germline V gene, CDR1 is DFQATT and CDR2 is SNEGSKA (reference sequence). This chain's CDR3 is CSARLAGGQNEQFF. In DNA, the CDR3 is TGCAGTGCTAGGTTAGCGGGAGGGCAGAATGAGCAGTTCTTC.

This CDR3 is CASSHTPRDSDRYTF. In nucleotides, the CDR3 is TGTGCCAGCAGCCACACCCCCCGGGACAGCGATCGCTACACCTTC. The chain has TRBV5-5 and TRBJ1-2, with TRBD1 matching over 7 bases. This CDR3 is built from 15 residues. Germline lookup yields CDR1 SGHKS and CDR2 YYEKEE (reference sequence). J lost 9 bases, V lost 4 bases, and 15 bases had no gene match.

This clonotype was detected a few times. The chain links TRBV29-1 to TRBJ2-3, with 9 bases fitting TRBD2. The CDR3 runs to 14 residues. Looked up from germline, CDR1 is SQVTM and CDR2 is ANQGSEA. With 7 bases clipped from V and 0 bases from J, the junction kept 5 bases outside the gene matches. Written as DNA, the CDR3 is TGCAGCGCCTCTAGCGGGGCTAGCACAGATACGCAGTATTTT. It is translated as CSASSGASTDTQYF.

This clonotype came up a few times. The genes are TRBV29-1 and TRBJ2-7; tentatively, D is TRBD1 (6 bases). There are 15 residues in the CDR3. The germline V gene has CDR1 SQVTM and CDR2 ANQGSEA. V shed 0 bases and J shed 1 base, with 13 bases lying between them. CDR3 region: CSVEDRVGGSYEQYF. The DNA for the CDR3 is TGCAGCGTTGAAGATCGAGTAGGGGGATCCTACGAGCAGTACTTC.

V usage is TRBV5-1 and J usage is TRBJ1-6; TRBD1 agrees at 8 bases. J gave up 10 bases and V 0 bases, and 6 bases lay outside the gene matches. The CDR3 contains 15 residues. From germline, CDR1 is SGHRS and CDR2 YFSETQ. CDR3 loop: CASSLEAGGRSPLHF. The CDR3 nucleotides are TGCGCCAGCAGCTTGGAGGCAGGGGGCAGGTCACCCCTCCACTTT.

The chain employs TRBV5-5 and TRBJ2-7; D is unresolved. V lost 0 bases, J lost 7 bases, and 17 bases lay in between. Germline loops: CDR1 SGHKS, CDR2 YYEKEE (reference sequence). The CDR3 spans 15 residues. This CDR3 is CASSLGSGFPLEQYF. CDR3 DNA sequence: TGTGCCAGCAGCTTGGGATCCGGGTTCCCCTTGGAGCAGTACTTC.

This clonotype was seen a few times. The V and J genes are TRBV2 and TRBJ2-1, with a weak D call TRBD2 (6 bases). CDR1 and CDR2 (germline): SNHLY, FYNNEI. The CDR3 has 14 residues. Trimming left V 8 bases short and J 0 bases short, with 11 bases between. CDR3 amino acids: CASLAKSSYNEQFF. In DNA form, the CDR3 reads TGTGCCAGCCTAGCGAAGAGCTCCTACAATGAGCAGTTCTTC.

The sample holds a few counts of this clonotype. The chain uses TRBV5-5 and TRBJ1-1; the D gene is possibly TRBD1 (6 bases). Trimming removed 1 base at V and 4 bases at J, with 11 bases between. Per germline, CDR1 SGHKS and CDR2 YYEKEE (reference sequence). This CDR3 contains 14 residues. CDR3 in amino acids: CASSLQGGGTEAFF. In DNA form, the CDR3 reads TGTGCCAGCAGCTTGCAGGGAGGGGGCACTGAAGCTTTCTTT.

This clonotype appeared a few times. The chain employs TRBV5-5 and TRBJ2-1, with D perhaps matching TRBD2 (7 bases). This CDR3 is built from 16 residues. Germline V gene lookup returns CDR1 SGHKS and CDR2 YYEKEE (reference sequence). V was clipped by 4 bases and J by 6 bases, with 20 bases between them. CDR3 nucleotide sequence: TGTGCCAGCAGCCCTCACGTGGGGGGGCCCCGCAATGAGCAGTTCTTC. Its protein is CASSPHVGGPRNEQFF.

The chain combines TRBV7-9 with TRBJ1-5; maybe TRBD1 (6 bases). Trimming pared 5 bases from V and 5 bases from J, leaving 13 bases between. In germline, CDR1 is SEHNR, CDR2 FQNEAQ (reference sequence). The CDR3 has 14 amino acids. The CDR3 spells CASSTGQMDQPQHF. CDR3 sequence (DNA): TGTGCCAGCAGCACCGGACAGATGGATCAGCCCCAGCATTTT. The whole variable domain, remainder taken from reference TRBV7-9 and TRBJ1-5, is DTGVSQNPRHKITKRGQNVTFRCDPISEHNRLYWYRQTLGQGPEFLTYFQNEAQLEKSRLLSDRFSAERPKGSFSTLEIQRTEQGDSAMYLCASSTGQMDQPQHFGDGTRLSIL.

This clonotype was seen only a few times. In DNA form, the CDR3 reads TGTGCCAGCTCACCCGTAACCCGAGGGCTGGGCGAGCAGTACTTC. It specifies CASSPVTRGLGEQYF. This chain uses TRBV18 with TRBJ2-7; maybe TRBD2 (5 bases). The germline V and J ends were trimmed by 3 bases and 6 bases, with 18 bases remaining between them. Germline CDR1 reads KGHSH; CDR2 reads LQKENI. This CDR3 region has 15 residues.

This chain uses TRBV19 with TRBJ1-1, with D possibly TRBD1 on 5 matching bases. With 4 bases removed from V and 4 bases from J, the gap between germline ends came to 13 bases. The CDR3 sequence is 14 residues long. CDR1 LNHDA and CDR2 SQIVND come from the germline V gene (reference sequence). CDR3 sequence: CASSTGLRGTEAFF. CDR3 sequence (DNA): TGTGCCAGTAGTACAGGGCTCCGAGGCACTGAAGCTTTCTTT.

This clonotype appeared a few times. The V and J genes are TRBV20-1 and TRBJ2-3, with D tentatively TRBD1 or TRBD2 (5 bases each). Germline V gene lookup returns CDR1 DFQATT and CDR2 SNEGSKA (reference sequence). The length of the CDR3 is 15 residues. The V and J ends lost 4 bases and 6 bases respectively, with 20 bases between them. The CDR3 nucleotides read TGCAGTGCTACCTCCGGGACGAGACTTCTGGATACGCAGTATTTT. Encoded protein: CSATSGTRLLDTQYF.

This clonotype was detected only a few times. The chain couples TRBV30 to TRBJ1-6; perhaps TRBD1 as D (5 bases). CDR3 length: 13 amino acids. Looked up from germline, CDR1 is GTSNPN and CDR2 is SVGIG (reference sequence). Trimming cost V 0 bases and J 9 bases, with 9 bases left between them. The CDR3 spells CAWSVQERSPLHF. CDR3 DNA sequence: TGTGCCTGGAGTGTACAGGAACGTTCACCCCTCCACTTT.

This clonotype was counted once. The V call is TRBV5-1, the J call TRBJ2-5; TRBD2 aligns across 9 bases. Germline lookup yields CDR1 SGHRS and CDR2 YFSETQ. This CDR3 is built from 15 residues. With V trimmed by 1 base and J by 0 bases, 1 base remained unmatched. The CDR3 nucleotides are TGCGCCAGCAGCTTGCAGCGGGGGGACCAAGAGACCCAGTACTTC. The encoded protein is CASSLQRGDQETQYF.

This clonotype was seen a single time. The V gene is TRBV12-3 or TRBV12-4, the J gene TRBJ1-1; TRBD1 matches at 7 bases. This CDR3 is 13 amino acids long. The trim removed 8 bases at V and 5 bases at J, leaving 8 bases unmatched. CDR3 sequence: CASSDRARTEAFF. CDR3 sequence (DNA): TGTGCCAGCTCCGACAGGGCTCGGACTGAAGCTTTCTTT.

The CDR3 DNA sequence: TGTGCCAGCAGCTTGGTACCGGGAGGAACCTACGAGCAGTACTTC. It specifies CASSLVPGGTYEQYF. This rearrangement joins TRBV5-5 to TRBJ2-7; 7 nucleotides agree with TRBD2. CDR1 is SGHKS, CDR2 YYEKEE, per germline (reference sequence). This CDR3 is 15 amino acids long. J gave up 2 bases and V 0 bases, and 5 bases lay outside the gene matches.

This chain joins TRBV7-2 and TRBJ1-3; D is uncertain. Germline loops: CDR1 SGHTA, CDR2 FQGNSA. V shed 4 bases and J shed 5 bases, with 6 bases lying between them. The CDR3 contains 12 residues. The CDR3 protein is CASSSQRNTIYF. DNA of the CDR3: TGTGCCAGCAGCTCCCAGAGAAACACCATATATTTT.

This clonotype has only a few counts. The chain uses TRBV2 and TRBJ2-4; D unclear. This CDR3 is 13 amino acids long. V was cut by 7 bases and J by 7 bases, with 14 bases left in between. CDR1 is SNHLY and CDR2 is FYNNEI in the germline V gene. The CDR3 DNA reads TGTGCCAGCAAAGACTGGGCGAGTAACATTCAGTACTTC. Protein product: CASKDWASNIQYF.

There are a few counts of this clonotype. The chain recombines TRBV15 with TRBJ2-7; D is undetermined. In germline, CDR1 is LNHNV, CDR2 YYDKDF (reference sequence). Trimming removed 1 base from V and 2 bases from J, with 12 bases in between. The CDR3 is 15 amino acids. DNA for the CDR3: TGTGCCACCAGCAGAGTGGTCATGGAAACCTACGAGCAGTACTTC. It encodes CATSRVVMETYEQYF. The variable domain in full, completed from reference TRBV15 and TRBJ2-7, reads DAMVIQNPRYQVTQFGKPVTLSCSQTLNHNVMYWYQQKSSQAPKLLFHYYDKDFNNEADTPDNFQSRRPNTSFCFLDIRSPGLGDTAMYLCATSRVVMETYEQYFGPGTRLTVT.

The chain couples TRBV9 to TRBJ2-7; D gene ambiguous. This CDR3 is 14 amino acids long. Trimming stripped 7 bases from V and 0 bases from J, with 14 bases between. CDR1 and CDR2 from the germline V gene are SGDLS and YYNGEE. CDR3 region: CASFYGPSSYEQYF. The CDR3 region has the DNA TGTGCCAGCTTTTACGGGCCTAGCTCCTACGAGCAGTACTTC.

V gene TRBV25-1 combines with J gene TRBJ2-7; no clear D gene. V dropped 8 bases and J dropped 2 bases, with 16 bases sitting between them. From germline, CDR1 is MGHDK and CDR2 SYGVNS. The CDR3 contains 14 residues. The chain's CDR3 is CASCPDVGPYEQYF. Written as DNA, the CDR3 is TGTGCCAGCTGCCCTGACGTAGGACCCTACGAGCAGTACTTC.

The gene calls are TRBV4-1 and TRBJ1-4; no definite D call. Germline V gene lookup returns CDR1 MGHRA and CDR2 YSYEKL. V was shortened by 5 bases and J by 0 bases, with 10 bases between the two germline ends. The CDR3 sequence is 15 residues long. The CDR3 is CASSSPGTTNEKLFF. For the CDR3, the DNA is TGCGCCAGCAGCTCCCCGGGAACAACTAATGAAAAACTGTTTTTT.

This clonotype has only a few counts. V usage is TRBV20-1 and J usage is TRBJ2-1; no firm D call. The CDR3 covers 12 residues. Trimming shortened V by 2 bases and J by 10 bases, and 12 bases separated the two germline ends. CDR1 DFQATT and CDR2 SNEGSKA come from the germline V gene (reference sequence). CDR3 sequence (DNA): TGCAGTGCTAGAAAAGACAATTCGGAGCAGTTCTTC. This codes for CSARKDNSEQFF.

V gene TRBV7-8 combines with J gene TRBJ2-1; D ambiguous. The CDR3 is 13 residues long. Germline CDR1 SGHVS, CDR2 FQNEAQ. V was shortened by 3 bases and J by 5 bases, with 8 bases between the two germline ends. Here the CDR3 reads CASSLGVNNEQFF. The CDR3 region has the DNA TGTGCCAGCAGCTTGGGTGTGAACAATGAGCAGTTCTTC. The whole variable domain, remainder taken from reference TRBV7-8 and TRBJ2-1, is GAGVSQSPRYKVAKRGQDVALRCDPISGHVSLFWYQQALGQGPEFLTYFQNEAQLDKSGLPSDRFFAERPEGSVSTLKIQRTQQEDSAVYLCASSLGVNNEQFFGPGTRLTVL.

This clonotype occurred a few times. The genes are TRBV15 and TRBJ2-1, with TRBD2 matching 8 bases. CDR1 and CDR2 from the germline V gene are LNHNV and YYDKDF (reference sequence). The V segment lost 1 base and the J segment 4 bases; nucleotides outside the gene matches: 12. The CDR3 has 18 residues. The CDR3 is CATSRGVRSGGPYNEQFF. DNA for the CDR3: TGTGCCACCAGCAGAGGAGTGAGGTCGGGGGGGCCATACAATGAGCAGTTCTTC.

This clonotype was counted many times. The chain carries TRBV6-1 and TRBJ2-3; 8 bases are a match to TRBD2. The V segment lost 3 bases and the J segment 2 bases; nucleotides outside the gene matches: 7. This CDR3 comprises 16 residues. The V gene's germline CDR1 is MNHNS and CDR2 SASEGT. The CDR3: CASSDPAGASTDTQYF. The DNA for the CDR3 is TGTGCCAGCAGTGACCCAGCGGGGGCCTCCACAGATACGCAGTATTTT.

The rearrangement joins TRBV2 to TRBJ2-1, with D unclear. V lost 6 bases to trimming and J lost 8 bases, with 11 bases between them. This CDR3 region has 12 residues. Germline V gene data show CDR1 as SNHLY and CDR2 as FYNNEI. The CDR3 is CASRSESYEQFF. For the CDR3, the DNA is TGTGCCAGCAGGTCAGAAAGCTATGAGCAGTTCTTC.